Listed here are 2 T cell receptor beta chains from one sample, sequenced in a study of tissue T cells after allogeneic stem cell transplantation. The protocol was immunoSEQ multiplex PCR, while the TCRdb copy is restricted to in-frame clones and leaves out a portion. The sample lists under 2,500 clones, 55% to 65% occurring once. The sample's time point: mouse harvest day 7 after allogeneic transplant. Tail vein injection delivered 10^7 T-cell-depleted bone marrow cells and 10^6 splenic CD5+ T cells. Input material: spleen. Receptors were obtained from a female BALB/c mouse given C57BL/6 T cells with graft-versus-host disease after an allogeneic hematopoietic cell transplant.

Worth noting for this clone: Gene names are the mouse ones. Read coverage stops 1 residue before the CDR3 terminus; the germline J gene supplies the remainder. The chain uses TRBV13-3 and TRBJ2-3; 9 bases map to TRBD1. CDR1 is NNHDY, CDR2 SYVADS, per germline. This CDR3 has 15 residues. Unmatched junction bases numbered 6, after V lost 6 bases and J lost 1 base. The DNA read from the CDR3 is TGTGCCAGCAATCTACAGGGGGCGGGTGCAGAAACGCTGTAT. The encoded protein is CASNLQGAGAETLY. The whole CDR3 is CASNLQGAGAETLYF.

Notes on this clone: Mouse gene names and germline throughout. Coverage ceases 1 residue before the CDR3 finishes, and the germline J gene fills in the end. The V gene is TRBV13-3, the J gene TRBJ1-4; a weak D match, TRBD1 (5 bases). The germline CDR1 and CDR2 sequences are NNHDY and SYVADS. The CDR3 is 15 residues long. Trimming left V 0 bases short and J 0 bases short, with 6 bases between. The sequenced CDR3 bases are TGTGCCAGCAGTGATGACAGGATTTCCAACGAAAGATTATTT. Protein product: CASSDDRISNERLF. From start to end, the CDR3 is CASSDDRISNERLFF. The whole variable domain, filled in from reference TRBV13-3 and TRBJ1-4, reads EAAVTQSPRSKVAVTGGKVTLSCHQTNNHDYMYWYRQDTGHGLRLIHYSYVADSTEKGDIPDGYKASRPSQENFSLILELASLSQTAVYFCASSDDRISNERLFFGHGTKLSVL.